This T cell receptor beta chain was recorded in a study of blood T cell repertoires in COVID-19. As for this clone: It may be a read error: a sequence one base away is much more abundant.

Clones were read by immunoSEQ multiplex PCR, and TCRdb kept only the in-frame ones, dropping some. The sample carries 150,000 to 200,000 clones, around 84% recorded once. Germline V CDR1 and CDR2: LGHDT, YNNKEL (reference sequence). The ends lost 5 bases at V and 1 base at J; junction bases unmatched: 2. This CDR3 has 14 amino acids. This chain uses TRBV3-1 (or the pseudogene TRBV3-2) with TRBJ1-1; 9 positions agree with TRBD1. Sequencing was done on a sample of peripheral blood. The receptor was derived from a man aged 40-49 years with active or convalescent COVID-19. The chain's CDR3 is CASSLQGANTEAFF. CDR3 bases: TGTGCCAGCAGCTTACAGGGGGCGAACACTGAAGCTTTCTTT.